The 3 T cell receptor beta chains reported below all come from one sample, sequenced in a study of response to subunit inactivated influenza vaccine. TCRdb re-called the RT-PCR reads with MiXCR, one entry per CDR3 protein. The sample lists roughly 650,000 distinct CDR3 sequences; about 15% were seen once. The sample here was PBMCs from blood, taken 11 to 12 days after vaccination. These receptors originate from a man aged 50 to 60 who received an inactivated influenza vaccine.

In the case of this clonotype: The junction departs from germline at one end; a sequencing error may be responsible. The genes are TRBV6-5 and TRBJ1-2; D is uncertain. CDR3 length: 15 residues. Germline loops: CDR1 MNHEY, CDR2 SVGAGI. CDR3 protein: CTSSYSSRTYYGYTF. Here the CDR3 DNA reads TGTACCAGCAGTTACTCGAGCAGGACCTACTATGGCTACACCTTC.

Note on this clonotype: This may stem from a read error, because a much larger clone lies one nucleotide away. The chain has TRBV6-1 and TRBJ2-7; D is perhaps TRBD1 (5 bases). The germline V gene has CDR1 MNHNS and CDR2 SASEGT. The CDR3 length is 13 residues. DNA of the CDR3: TGTGCCATCAGTCTCGGCCAGGGTAAGGAGCAGTACTTC. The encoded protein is CAISLGQGKEQYF.

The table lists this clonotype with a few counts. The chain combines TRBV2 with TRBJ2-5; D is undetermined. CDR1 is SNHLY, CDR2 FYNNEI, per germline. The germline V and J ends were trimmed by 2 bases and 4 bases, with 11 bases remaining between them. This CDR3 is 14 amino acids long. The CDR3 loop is CASSEYRSPETQYF. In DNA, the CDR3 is TGTGCCAGCAGTGAATATAGGTCACCAGAGACCCAGTACTTC.